This entry lists 20 T cell receptor beta chains sequenced from one sample in a study of blood T cells in healthy people across ages. PCR was performed a second time for roughly 7 to 11 cycles using a sample-barcoded 5' primer and a J-beta primer mix. TCRdb passed the 5' RACE reads through MiXCR, listing each CDR3 protein once. The profile shows 700,000 to 850,000 distinct CDR3 sequences, 36% of them singletons. Sequencing was performed on blood. Receptors originate from a man aged 18-30 years in good health.

V and J are TRBV18 and TRBJ2-7, with D uncertain. The CDR3 loop spans 13 amino acids. V lost 1 base to trimming and J lost 5 bases, with 9 bases between them. Germline V gives CDR1 KGHSH, CDR2 LQKENI. In DNA, the CDR3 is TGTGCCAGCTCACCACTTTTAGTTCACGAGCAGTACTTC. Its protein is CASSPLLVHEQYF.

This clonotype appeared once. The rearrangement joins TRBV30 to TRBJ2-3; possible D gene TRBD2, 6 bases. The CDR3 contains 13 residues. Trimming stripped 1 base from V and 3 bases from J, with 8 bases between. In germline, CDR1 is GTSNPN, CDR2 SVGIG (reference sequence). This CDR3 is CAWSGGGTDTQYF. The CDR3 DNA is TGTGCCTGGAGTGGCGGAGGGACAGATACGCAGTATTTT.

This clonotype was observed a few times. The chain has TRBV7-3 and TRBJ2-3; TRBD1 is a possible D gene (6 bases). This CDR3 has 14 amino acids. V lost 8 bases and J lost 4, with 16 bases in between. Germline V gene sequence: CDR1 SGHTA, CDR2 FQGTGA. DNA for the CDR3: TGTGCCAGCGGCTCAACAGGGTTCCCAGATACGCAGTATTTT. Amino acids: CASGSTGFPDTQYF.

This chain connects TRBV20-1 to TRBJ1-4; TRBD1 aligns across 10 bases. Losses at the gene ends were 3 bases for V and 0 bases for J; bases not matched to a gene: 7. The CDR3 totals 17 residues. In germline, CDR1 is DFQATT, CDR2 SNEGSKA (reference sequence). The CDR3 bases are TGCAGTGCTAGTCGGACAGGGGGGGGAGCAACTAATGAAAAACTGTTTTTT. Its translation is CSASRTGGGATNEKLFF.

In its sample, this clonotype was seen a few times. The rearrangement links TRBV6-5 to TRBJ1-1, with 7 positions matching TRBD1. The V gene end was trimmed by 2 bases and the J gene end by 0 bases; junction bases not matched to a gene: 6. In germline, CDR1 is MNHEY, CDR2 SVGAGI. The CDR3 runs to 16 residues. The CDR3 protein is CASSYLQGRVNTEAFF. The CDR3 DNA sequence: TGTGCCAGCAGTTACCTACAGGGGCGGGTGAACACTGAAGCTTTCTTT.

With respect to this clonotype: This may be a read error, as it is one base from a much larger clone. J is TRBJ2-1 and V is TRBV12-3 or TRBV12-4, with D possibly called TRBD1 or TRBD2 (6 bases each). The J call is doubtful: the DNA matches TRBJ2-7 better. This CDR3 is built from 15 residues. The CDR3 spells CASSLLGGSYNEQYF. DNA for the CDR3: TGTGCCAGCAGTTTACTGGGGGGCTCCTACAATGAGCAGTACTTC.

This clonotype was seen more than once but under ten times. V and J are TRBV28 and TRBJ2-3; D may correspond to TRBD1 or TRBD2 (5 bases each). Trimming removed 6 bases from V and 2 bases from J, with 9 bases in between. CDR3 length: 13 amino acids. Germline-derived CDR1 and CDR2 are MDHEN and SYDVKM. The CDR3 DNA follows: TGTGCCAGCAGGGGGACCCTCACAGATACGCAGTATTTT. It yields the protein CASRGTLTDTQYF.

The rearrangement uses TRBV14 and TRBJ2-5; 10 positions match TRBD2. J was trimmed by 3 bases and V by 0 bases; bases with no gene match: 7. Per germline, CDR1 SGHDN and CDR2 FVKESK. The CDR3 spans 17 residues. CDR3 coding DNA: TGTGCCAGCAGCCAAGATCAGACTAGCGGGCGGAAAGAGACCCAGTACTTC. Its translation: CASSQDQTSGRKETQYF.

This clonotype has just a few counts. The J gene is TRBJ2-3, the V gene TRBV9; D perhaps matches TRBD2 (6 bases). Germline CDR1 is SGDLS and CDR2 is YYNGEE. The CDR3 extends over 16 amino acids. V lost 1 base, J lost 1 base, and 13 bases lay in between. The CDR3: CASSVKGLKGTDTQYF. The DNA for the CDR3 is TGTGCCAGCAGCGTAAAGGGACTTAAAGGCACAGATACGCAGTATTTT.

This clonotype was picked up a small number of times. V is TRBV12-3 or TRBV12-4 and J is TRBJ2-1; 9 bases line up with TRBD2. The V segment lost 3 bases and the J segment 14 bases; nucleotides outside the gene matches: 2. CDR3 size: 11 residues. CDR3 sequence reads: CASSLAGGKFF. CDR3 coding DNA: TGTGCCAGCAGTTTGGCGGGAGGGAAGTTCTTC.

This clonotype was seen a few times. The rearrangement links TRBV10-3 to TRBJ1-2; 9 nucleotides align to TRBD1. CDR3 length equals 13 residues. Germline loops: CDR1 ENHRY, CDR2 SYGVKD. Trimming cost V 3 bases and J 6 bases; bases outside gene matches: 2. CDR3 sequence reads: CAISEQGADGYTF. As DNA, the CDR3 is TGTGCCATCAGTGAACAGGGGGCTGATGGCTACACCTTC.

This chain connects TRBV12-5 to TRBJ1-2, with D unclear. With 9 bases removed from V and 4 bases from J, the gap between germline ends came to 15 bases. In germline, CDR1 is LGHNT, CDR2 FRNRAP. The CDR3 is 13 residues long. CDR3 loop: CARGPDGPYGYTF. In DNA, the CDR3 is TGTGCTAGGGGCCCGGACGGGCCCTATGGCTACACCTTC.

This clonotype was seen a few times. The CDR3 DNA reads TGTGCCAGCAGTAGGGGGGCTCCTGAAGCTTTCTTT. As protein: CASSRGAPEAFF. The chain joins TRBV12-3 or TRBV12-4 to TRBJ1-1, with D possibly TRBD1 on 6 matching bases. The germline V and J ends were trimmed by 5 bases and 6 bases, with 10 bases remaining between them. The CDR3 is 12 residues long.

DNA for the CDR3: TGTGCCAGCAGCTTCGGGACTGGGCGCGGAGATGGATTCCCCCTCCACTTT. It specifies CASSFGTGRGDGFPLHF. J is TRBJ1-6 and V is TRBV7-2; D is possibly TRBD1 (5 bases). This CDR3 spans 17 amino acids. CDR1 and CDR2 (germline): SGHTA, FQGNSA. V lost 3 bases and J 13 bases, leaving 25 bases between the germline ends.

This clonotype was seen repeatedly, ten times or more. The chain carries TRBV5-5 and TRBJ1-4, with D unresolved. Germline CDR1 SGHKS, CDR2 YYEKEE (reference sequence). The germline V and J ends were trimmed by 2 bases and 4 bases, with 9 bases remaining between them. The CDR3 sequence is 14 residues long. In nucleotides, the CDR3 is TGTGCCAGCAGCTTTGGGTCCCTTAATGAAAAACTGTTTTTT. The encoded protein is CASSFGSLNEKLFF.

This chain links TRBV9 with TRBJ2-1, with D perhaps matching TRBD2 (7 bases). Germline V gene sequence: CDR1 SGDLS, CDR2 YYNGEE. V was cut by 2 bases and J by 7 bases, with 19 bases left in between. The CDR3 is 16 residues long. CDR3 amino acids: CASSVRGGPPGNEQFF. DNA of the CDR3: TGTGCCAGCAGCGTTCGCGGGGGCCCCCCGGGGAATGAGCAGTTCTTC.

The gene calls are TRBV5-1 and TRBJ2-2, with D hard to call. The CDR3 sequence is 16 residues long. Germline-derived CDR1 and CDR2 are SGHRS and YFSETQ. With 4 bases removed from V and 5 bases from J, the gap between germline ends came to 18 bases. The CDR3 sequence: CASSVARSEPTGELFF. CDR3 nucleotide sequence: TGCGCCAGCAGCGTAGCCAGGAGCGAGCCTACCGGGGAGCTGTTTTTT.

This clonotype was found many times. CDR3 DNA: TGTGCCAGCAGCCAAGATCTCGGGACGACCTATGGCTACACCTTC. Translating it yields CASSQDLGTTYGYTF. This chain links TRBV3-1 with TRBJ1-2, with D maybe TRBD1 (5 bases). The CDR3 totals 15 residues. V lost 0 bases and J lost 4, with 12 bases in between. Germline CDR1 reads LGHDT; CDR2 reads YNNKEL (reference sequence).

The CDR3 protein is CASSQLDVRRADSPLHF. The CDR3 DNA sequence: TGCGCCAGCAGCCAGCTCGACGTACGGAGGGCCGATTCACCCCTCCACTTT. The chain recombines TRBV4-3 with TRBJ1-6; D is ambiguous. The CDR3 has 17 residues. V was shortened by 3 bases and J by 8 bases, with 20 bases between the two germline ends. Germline CDR1 is LGHNA and CDR2 is YSLEER.

The V gene is TRBV20-1, the J gene TRBJ2-5, with D maybe TRBD1 (6 bases). V shed 6 bases and J shed 11 bases, with 19 bases lying between them. The CDR3 spans 12 residues. CDR1 is DFQATT, CDR2 SNEGSKA, per germline (reference sequence). CDR3 region: CSAPVRGNEQYF. CDR3 nucleotides: TGCAGTGCCCCTGTCAGGGGCAATGAGCAGTACTTC.